This T cell receptor (beta chain) emerged from a study of read filtering for tumor transcriptome and immune sequencing. For the study at large: By R-ISS, stages I, II and III held 8, 16 and 7 patients. TCR-mapped reads were about 4.05 to 10.27 million with IR-seq versus roughly 80 to 1,300 with RNA-seq.

This clonotype showed up many times. Its antigen is as yet unknown. From roughly 400 ng of RNA, a library with molecular barcoded alpha/delta and beta/gamma adaptors was made. Using its own MiXCR run on the reads, TCRdb lists one record per CDR3 protein. The sample has 130,000 or so distinct CDR3 sequences; approximately 13% are singletons. Looked up from germline, CDR1 is SGHAT and CDR2 is FQNNGV. The CDR3 has 15 amino acids. The ends were cut back, 2 bases at V and 2 bases at J, with 11 bases in the middle. Overall study results and limits: In IR-seq, single-read clonotypes were roughly 80% of clonotypes but 3.5% to 4% of reads. Even smaller IR-seq throughput identified most shared clonotypes.

Sequenced input: a population of CD138-negative cells sorted from bone marrow. The J gene is TRBJ2-3, the V gene TRBV11-2; D might be TRBD2 (5 bases). The receptor comes from a donor at least 40 years old with multiple myeloma. The DNA of the CDR3 is TGTGCCAGCAGCTTAACTAGTTTGGACACAGATACGCAGTATTTT. Translating gives CASSLTSLDTDTQYF.